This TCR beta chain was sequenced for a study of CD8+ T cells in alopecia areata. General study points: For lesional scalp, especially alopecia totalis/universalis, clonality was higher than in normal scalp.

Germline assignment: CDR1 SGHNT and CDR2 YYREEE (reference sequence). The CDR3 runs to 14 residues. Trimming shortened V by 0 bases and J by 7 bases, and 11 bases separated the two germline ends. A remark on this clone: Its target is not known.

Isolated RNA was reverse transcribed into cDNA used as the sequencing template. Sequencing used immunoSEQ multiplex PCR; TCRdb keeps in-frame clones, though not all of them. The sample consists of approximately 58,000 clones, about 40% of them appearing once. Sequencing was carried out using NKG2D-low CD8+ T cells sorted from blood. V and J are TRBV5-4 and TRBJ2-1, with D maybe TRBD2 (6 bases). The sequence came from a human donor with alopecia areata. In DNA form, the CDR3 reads TGTGCCAGCAGCTTGGGGGGGACTGCAAATGAGCAGTTCTTC. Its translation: CASSLGGTANEQFF.